This TCR beta chain was sequenced for a study of Ad26.COV2.S vaccination and SARS-CoV-2 variants. The treatment denotes: approximately 18 received Ad26.COV2.S at low or high dose, single or two shots; roughly 5 received placebo; per-sample allocation not given. On day 63 after the first injection, vaccine and placebo recipients gave samples. Boston hosted the donor, who was an adult aged 18-55 years. Data came from immunoSEQ multiplex PCR; TCRdb stores just in-frame clones and leaves some out. The data show about 370,000 clones, with 75% to 90% seen just once and about 3.6% held by the top ten. The germline gives CDR1 SGHTA, CDR2 FQGNSA. The V segment lost 5 bases and the J segment 8 bases; nucleotides outside the gene matches: 4. This CDR3 has 12 amino acids.

The chain joins TRBV7-2 to TRBJ2-3; 7 bases match TRBD2. The specimen comprised peripheral blood, sampled in a trial of Ad26.COV2.S vaccine versus placebo. The clonotype was recovered from a person aged 18-65 years who received the Ad26.COV2.S COVID-19 vaccine or a placebo. CDR3 nucleotide sequence: TGTGCCAGCAGCCATAGGGAGGGTACGCAGTATTTT. Protein product: CASSHREGTQYF. The whole variable domain, filled in from reference TRBV7-2 and TRBJ2-3, reads GAGVSQSPSNKVTEKGKDVELRCDPISGHTALYWYRQSLGQGLEFLIYFQGNSAPDKSGLPSDRFSAERTGGSVSTLTIQRTQQEDSAVYLCASSHREGTQYFGPGTRLTVL.